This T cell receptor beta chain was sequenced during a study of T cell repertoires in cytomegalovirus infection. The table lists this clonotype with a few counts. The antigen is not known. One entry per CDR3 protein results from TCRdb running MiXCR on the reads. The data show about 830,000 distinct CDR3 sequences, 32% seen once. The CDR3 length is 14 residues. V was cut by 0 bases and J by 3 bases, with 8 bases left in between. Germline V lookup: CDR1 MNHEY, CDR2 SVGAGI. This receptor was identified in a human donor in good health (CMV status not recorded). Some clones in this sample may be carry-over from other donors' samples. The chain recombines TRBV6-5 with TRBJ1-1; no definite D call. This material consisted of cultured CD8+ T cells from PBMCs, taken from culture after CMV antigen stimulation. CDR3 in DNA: TGTGCCAGCAGTTACTCATTGGAGGACACTGAAGCTTTCTTT. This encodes CASSYSLEDTEAFF.